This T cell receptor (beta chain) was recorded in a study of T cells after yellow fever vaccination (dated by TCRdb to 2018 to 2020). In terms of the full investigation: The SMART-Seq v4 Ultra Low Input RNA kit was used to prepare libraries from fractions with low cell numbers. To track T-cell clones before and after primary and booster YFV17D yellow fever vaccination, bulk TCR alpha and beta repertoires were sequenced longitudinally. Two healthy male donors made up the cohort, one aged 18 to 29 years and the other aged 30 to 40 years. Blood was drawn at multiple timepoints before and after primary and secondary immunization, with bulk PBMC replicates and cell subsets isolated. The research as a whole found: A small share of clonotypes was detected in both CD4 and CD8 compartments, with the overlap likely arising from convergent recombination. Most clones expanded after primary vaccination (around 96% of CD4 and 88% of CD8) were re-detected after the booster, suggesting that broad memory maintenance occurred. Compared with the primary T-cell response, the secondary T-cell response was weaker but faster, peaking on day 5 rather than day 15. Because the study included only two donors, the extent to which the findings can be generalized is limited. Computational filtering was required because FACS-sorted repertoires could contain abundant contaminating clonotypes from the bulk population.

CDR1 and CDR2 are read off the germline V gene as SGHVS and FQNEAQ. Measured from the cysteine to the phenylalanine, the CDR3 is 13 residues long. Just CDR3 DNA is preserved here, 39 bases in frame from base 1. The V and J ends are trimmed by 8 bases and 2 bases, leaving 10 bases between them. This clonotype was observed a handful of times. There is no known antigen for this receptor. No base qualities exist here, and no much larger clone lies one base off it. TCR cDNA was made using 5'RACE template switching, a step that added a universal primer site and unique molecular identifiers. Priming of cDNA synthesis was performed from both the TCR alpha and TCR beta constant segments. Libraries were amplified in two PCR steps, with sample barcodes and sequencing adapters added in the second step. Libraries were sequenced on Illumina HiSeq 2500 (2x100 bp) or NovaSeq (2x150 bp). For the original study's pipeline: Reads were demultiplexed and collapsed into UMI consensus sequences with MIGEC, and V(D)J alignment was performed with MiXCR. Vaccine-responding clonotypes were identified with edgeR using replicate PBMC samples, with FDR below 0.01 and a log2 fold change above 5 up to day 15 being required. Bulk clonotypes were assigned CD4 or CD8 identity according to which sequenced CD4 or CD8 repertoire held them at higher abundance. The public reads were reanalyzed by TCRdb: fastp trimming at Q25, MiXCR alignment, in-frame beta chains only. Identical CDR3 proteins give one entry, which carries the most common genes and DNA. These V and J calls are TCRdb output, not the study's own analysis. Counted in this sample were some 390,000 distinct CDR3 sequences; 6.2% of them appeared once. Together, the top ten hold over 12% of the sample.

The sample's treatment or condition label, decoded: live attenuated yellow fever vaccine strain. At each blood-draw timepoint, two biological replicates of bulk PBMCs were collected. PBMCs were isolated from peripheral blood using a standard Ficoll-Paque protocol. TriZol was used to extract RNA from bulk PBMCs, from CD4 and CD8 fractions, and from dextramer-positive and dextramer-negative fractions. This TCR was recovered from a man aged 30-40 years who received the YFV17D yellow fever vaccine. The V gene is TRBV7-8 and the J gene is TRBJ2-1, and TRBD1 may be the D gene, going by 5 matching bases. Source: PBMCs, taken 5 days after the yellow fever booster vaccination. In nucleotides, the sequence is TGTGCCAGCGGCACAGGAGCCTACAATGAGCAGTTCTTC. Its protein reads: CASGTGAYNEQFF.